What follows are 11 T cell receptor beta chains derived from one specimen sequenced in a study of naive and memory T cell subsets. The beta constant-region primer was an equimolar mix of two oligonucleotides covering TRBC1 and TRBC2. Four rounds of PCR amplified the ligated cDNA using nested alpha and beta constant-region primers plus SP2. One entry per CDR3 protein, called by TCRdb with MiXCR from the UMI-ligation and nested PCR reads. The sample has 30,000 to 40,000 distinct CDR3 sequences, around 20% seen once; the top ten hold 3% to 3.5%. Sequencing was performed on effector memory CD4+ T cells from blood. Subset indicated: effector memory, CD45RA- CD27-. These receptors were obtained from a human donor in good health.

V and J are TRBV6-2 or TRBV6-3 and TRBJ1-2; D uncertain. CDR1 is MNHEY, CDR2 SVGEGT, per germline. V lost 6 bases and J lost 7, with 15 bases in between. The CDR3 consists of 13 residues. Here the CDR3 DNA reads TGTGCCAGCAGCCGCCGTTCGGGTTCTGGCTACACCTTC. It specifies CASSRRSGSGYTF.

By share of the sample, this clonotype is medium-sized. This chain joins TRBV4-3 and TRBJ1-4; no definite D call. Germline V gene data show CDR1 as LGHNA and CDR2 as YSLEER. Trimming removed 6 bases at V and 8 bases at J, with 16 bases between. The length of the CDR3 is 14 residues. The CDR3 loop reads CASSQTSLQEKLFF. The CDR3 DNA reads as TGCGCCAGCAGTCAGACGTCATTACAGGAAAAACTGTTTTTT.

This clonotype was seen only a few times. This rearrangement joins TRBV7-2 to TRBJ1-1, with D uncertain. V was trimmed by 5 bases and J by 4 bases, leaving 8 bases between them. The CDR3 totals 12 residues. Germline V gene sequence: CDR1 SGHTA, CDR2 FQGNSA. DNA of the CDR3: TGTGCCAGCAGCCGGCCGGGCACTGAAGCTTTCTTT. This encodes CASSRPGTEAFF.

CDR3 amino acids: CSARREGGSSEQFF. The CDR3 DNA reads TGCAGTGCTAGAAGGGAGGGAGGTAGTAGCGAGCAGTTCTTC. V and J are TRBV20-1 and TRBJ2-1, with 7 bases aligning to TRBD2. CDR1 is DFQATT and CDR2 is SNEGSKA in the germline V gene (reference sequence). The junction had 11 bases not matched to a gene; V was cut back by 2 bases and J by 10 bases. The CDR3 length is 14 residues.

This clonotype occurred many times. This chain connects TRBV29-1 to TRBJ1-4, with D unresolved. The CDR3 length is 13 residues. The germline V gene encodes CDR1 SQVTM and CDR2 ANQGSEA. V was shortened by 5 bases and J by 4 bases, with 11 bases between the two germline ends. The CDR3 here is CSVKEQSNEKLFF. The CDR3 nucleotides are TGCAGCGTTAAGGAACAGAGTAATGAAAAACTGTTTTTT.

This clonotype turned up a few times. V and J are TRBV20-1 and TRBJ1-5; 9 bases align to TRBD1. Trimming removed 8 bases from V and 4 bases from J; junction bases left unmatched: 3. Germline values: CDR1 DFQATT, CDR2 SNEGSKA (reference sequence). There are 12 residues in the CDR3. The DNA for the CDR3 is TGCAGTATGACAGGGGGGAATCAGCCCCAGCATTTT. This gives the protein CSMTGGNQPQHF.

By sample fraction, this clonotype is medium-sized. J is TRBJ1-5 and V is TRBV6-5; the D gene is possibly TRBD1 (6 bases). This CDR3 has 13 residues. Looked up from germline, CDR1 is MNHEY and CDR2 is SVGAGI. Trimming removed 6 bases at V and 6 bases at J, with 12 bases between. DNA for the CDR3: TGTGCCAGCAGCGGGACAAGGAGTCAGCCCCAGCATTTT. Protein: CASSGTRSQPQHF.

The chain combines TRBV7-9 with TRBJ2-7; a weak D match, TRBD2 (6 bases). Germline lookup yields CDR1 SEHNR and CDR2 FQNEAQ (reference sequence). V was cut by 1 base and J by 4 bases, with 11 bases left in between. This CDR3 has 14 amino acids. The CDR3 sequence is CASSLGGEWYEQYF. DNA of the CDR3: TGTGCCAGCAGCTTAGGGGGGGAGTGGTACGAGCAGTACTTC. Together with reference TRBV7-9 and TRBJ2-7, the CDR3 gives the full variable domain: DTGVSQNPRHKITKRGQNVTFRCDPISEHNRLYWYRQTLGQGPEFLTYFQNEAQLEKSRLLSDRFSAERPKGSFSTLEIQRTEQGDSAMYLCASSLGGEWYEQYFGPGTRLTVT.

This rearrangement joins TRBV27 to TRBJ1-1; D is unclear. Germline CDR1 reads MNHEY; CDR2 reads SMNVEV (reference sequence). The CDR3 is made up of 16 amino acids. Trimming pared 8 bases from V and 1 base from J, leaving 20 bases between. CDR3 in amino acids: CASSTTKTVKNTEAFF. As DNA, the CDR3 is TGTGCCAGCTCCACCACTAAGACTGTTAAGAACACTGAAGCTTTCTTT.

This clonotype was picked up many times. This chain connects TRBV2 to TRBJ2-3; D remains unclear. The length of the CDR3 is 13 residues. Germline V gene sequence: CDR1 SNHLY, CDR2 FYNNEI. V shed 4 bases and J shed 2 bases, with 7 bases lying between them. The CDR3 is CASSVTDTDTQYF. The CDR3, as DNA: TGTGCCAGCAGTGTAACAGACACAGATACGCAGTATTTT.

In this sample, this clonotype turned up many times. The chain employs TRBV28 and TRBJ1-1; D unclear. Trimming removed 9 bases from V and 5 bases from J, with 7 bases in between. The CDR3 runs 10 residues. CDR1 is MDHEN and CDR2 is SYDVKM in the germline V gene. CDR3 residues: CASGRTEAFF. DNA for the CDR3: TGTGCCAGTGGGAGGACTGAAGCTTTCTTT. The full variable domain, completed using reference TRBV28 and TRBJ1-1, is DVKVTQSSRYLVKRTGEKVFLECVQDMDHENMFWYRQDPGLGLRLIYFSYDVKMKEKGDIPEGYSVSREKKERFSLILESASTNQTSMYLCASGRTEAFFGQGTRLTVV.